Here is one T cell receptor beta chain with its context. Described treatment: oral pan-JAK inhibitor, 5-10 mg twice daily. T lymphocytes (CD4+ and CD8+) were sorted from PBMCs. This record belongs to a study of CD8+ T cells in alopecia areata. Germline V lookup: CDR1 MGHRA, CDR2 YSYEKL. The CDR3 length is 15 residues. V dropped 0 bases and J dropped 2 bases, with 11 bases sitting between them. Extracted from the samples, RNA was reverse transcribed into cDNA to serve as the sequencing template. Sequencing used immunoSEQ multiplex PCR; TCRdb keeps in-frame clones, though not all of them. The sample carries some 170,000 clones, about 54% recorded once.

The chain couples TRBV4-1 to TRBJ2-7; perhaps TRBD1 as D (6 bases). The starting material was CD4+ T cells sorted from blood, obtained between weeks 55 and 65, from a patient treated with tofacitinib. The TCR comes from a human donor with alopecia areata. The CDR3 coding sequence is TGCGCCAGCAGCCAAGAAGCAAAGGGGGCCTACGAGCAGTACTTC. It specifies CASSQEAKGAYEQYF.